Listed below are T cell receptor beta chains from one sample, sequenced in a study of control samples from healthy donors and cancer patients. Assay: immunoSEQ multiplex PCR; the TCRdb copy retains only in-frame clones and omits some. The repertoire includes 150,000 to 200,000 clones, roughly 91% of them detected once, and about 1.6% sits in the top ten. Sequences were obtained from blood. The receptors come from a woman aged 30 to 39 in good health. Each CDR3 is given with its conserved first and last residue. A D gene is named only where the DNA matches it firmly. Only part of the rows carry a size: once, few, many, or a class if the clone is expanded.

D: TRBD2; V: TRBV28; size: once; J: TRBJ2-7; DNA: TGTGCCAGCAGCATCACCGGGAGGTACGAGCAGTACTTC; CDR3: CASSITGRYEQYF
D: -; V: TRBV4-1; size: once; J: TRBJ2-6; DNA: TGCGCCAGCAGCCAAGGTGACAGTTCCTCTGGGGCCAACGTCCTGACTTTC; CDR3: CASSQGDSSSGANVLTF
D: -; V: TRBV7-9; size: -; J: TRBJ2-6; DNA: TGTGCCAGCAGCTTAGGAGGGAGAAATGGGGCCAACGTCCTGACTTTC; CDR3: CASSLGGRNGANVLTF
D: -; V: TRBV7-3; size: -; J: TRBJ1-1; DNA: TGTGCCAGCAGCCTGGCCAGGGGTACTGAAGCTTTCTTT; CDR3: CASSLARGTEAFF
D: TRBD1; V: TRBV7-2; size: -; J: TRBJ1-1; DNA: TGTGCCAGCAGCGAGACAGGGTGGCGGACTGAAGCTTTCTTT; CDR3: CASSETGWRTEAFF
D: -; V: TRBV24-1; size: -; J: TRBJ2-7; DNA: TGTGCCACCAGTGACCGACCGAATGGACGGACCTACGAGCAGTACTTC; CDR3: CATSDRPNGRTYEQYF
D: -; V: TRBV3-1/TRBV3-2; size: few; J: TRBJ2-7; DNA: TGTGCCAGCAGCCAAGTCGCCGAGCAGTACTTC; CDR3: CASSQVAEQYF
D: TRBD2; V: TRBV7-2; size: -; J: TRBJ2-5; DNA: TGTGCCAGCAGAGGGACTAGCGGGAGGTCAGAGACCCAGTACTTC; CDR3: CASRGTSGRSETQYF
D: TRBD1; V: TRBV5-8; size: -; J: TRBJ2-2; DNA: TGTGCCAGCAGCGTACAGGGGGGTTACACCGGGGAGCTGTTTTTT; CDR3: CASSVQGGYTGELFF
D: -; V: TRBV19; size: -; J: TRBJ1-5; DNA: TGTGCCAGTAGTATAGGGGGTCAGCCCCAGCATTTT; CDR3: CASSIGGQPQHF
D: TRBD2; V: TRBV6-5; size: -; J: TRBJ2-7; DNA: TGTGCCAGCAGTAATTTAGCGGGGCGCTCCTACGAGCAGTACTTC; CDR3: CASSNLAGRSYEQYF
D: TRBD1; V: TRBV7-9; size: -; J: TRBJ2-1; DNA: TGTGCCAGCAGCATTCCCGGGACAGGGTCTTACAATGAGCAGTTCTTC; CDR3: CASSIPGTGSYNEQFF
D: TRBD2; V: TRBV4-3; size: -; J: TRBJ2-7; DNA: TGCGCCAGCAGCCTTAGCGGGAGCCAAGAGCAGTACTTC; CDR3: CASSLSGSQEQYF
D: -; V: TRBV28; size: -; J: TRBJ1-2; DNA: TGTGCCAGCACCTCACAGGGACGGACGGGCTACACCTTC; CDR3: CASTSQGRTGYTF
D: -; V: TRBV19; size: few; J: TRBJ1-1; DNA: TGTGCCAGTAGTAGGACAGAGAACACTGAAGCTTTCTTT; CDR3: CASSRTENTEAFF
D: -; V: TRBV7-9; size: -; J: TRBJ1-1; DNA: TGTGCCAGCAGCTTTGGGAACACTGAAGCTTTCTTT; CDR3: CASSFGNTEAFF
D: TRBD2; V: TRBV19; size: -; J: TRBJ2-2; DNA: TGTGCCAGTAGTGGACTAGAATCTGGAACCGGGGAGCTGTTTTTT; CDR3: CASSGLESGTGELFF
D: TRBD1; V: TRBV28; size: -; J: TRBJ2-1; DNA: TGTGCCAGCAGTTTCCCCGGGACAGGGGGCAATGAGCAGTTCTTC; CDR3: CASSFPGTGGNEQFF
D: TRBD1; V: TRBV18; size: -; J: TRBJ1-1; DNA: TGTGCCAGCTCACTCCGGGACAGGGGGCGTGTGAACACTGAAGCTTTCTTT; CDR3: CASSLRDRGRVNTEAFF
D: TRBD2; V: TRBV24-1; size: -; J: TRBJ2-5; DNA: TGTGCCACCAGTGCCCAGGGAGGGGAGACCCAGTACTTC; CDR3: CATSAQGGETQYF
D: -; V: TRBV5-1; size: -; J: TRBJ1-4; DNA: TGCGCCAGCAGCTTGGGGGGGACTAATGAAAAACTGTTTTTT; CDR3: CASSLGGTNEKLFF
D: -; V: TRBV7-9; size: many; J: TRBJ2-7; DNA: TGTGCCAGCAGCTTGGCGCTGAGCTCCTACGAGCAGTACTTC; CDR3: CASSLALSSYEQYF
D: -; V: TRBV19; size: once; J: TRBJ1-4; DNA: TGTGCCAGTAGAACCGATGGGGCGGCTAATGAAAAACTGTTTTTT; CDR3: CASRTDGAANEKLFF
D: -; V: TRBV2; size: -; J: TRBJ2-7; DNA: TGTGCCAGCAGTGAAGCCCCGGGATACGAGCAGTACTTC; CDR3: CASSEAPGYEQYF
D: -; V: TRBV15; size: -; J: TRBJ2-3; DNA: TGTGCCACCAGCAGGGGTGGAGGCACAGATACGCAGTATTTT; CDR3: CATSRGGGTDTQYF
D: -; V: TRBV6-2/TRBV6-3; size: few; J: TRBJ2-1; DNA: TGTGCCAGCAGTTACTCGGGGGAACCGTACAATGAGCAGTTCTTC; CDR3: CASSYSGEPYNEQFF